The following is a TCR beta chain sequence with its context. Antigen: not known. The data originate from a study of somatic mutations in cytotoxic T cells in rheumatoid arthritis. The protocol was immunoSEQ multiplex PCR, while the TCRdb copy is restricted to in-frame clones and leaves out a portion. The sample contains about 17,000 clones, around 80% of which appear only once. General observations from the study: Statistical analysis of the slight TRBV07 underrepresentation in rheumatoid arthritis patients did not adjust for multiple comparisons.

The CDR3 is 15 amino acids. Trimming took 3 bases from V and 1 from J; bases not matched to a gene: 1. Germline V gives CDR1 SGHTA, CDR2 FQGNSA. The receptor's source is an adult with rheumatoid arthritis. The V gene is TRBV7-2, the J gene TRBJ2-3; the match to TRBD2 covers 10 bases. Source material: CD8+ T cells sorted from blood. The CDR3 is CASSFGTSGTDTQYF. The CDR3 bases are TGTGCCAGCAGCTTTGGGACTAGCGGCACAGATACGCAGTATTTT.